This note documents a single T cell receptor beta chain sequence. The sample originates from a study of human thymus T cells. CDR3 size: 14 residues. Germline trimming cut 4 bases from V and 0 bases from J; bases unmatched to any gene: 1. CDR1 and CDR2 from the germline V gene are SGHDT and YYEEEE. Data came from immunoSEQ multiplex PCR; TCRdb stores just in-frame clones and leaves some out. This sample carries tens of thousands of clones, about 93% of them seen once, and the ten largest clones take about 0.12%. The origin of this receptor is a boy under three years old with a congenital heart defect but otherwise immunologically healthy. The rearrangement joins TRBV5-6 to TRBJ1-3; 7 bases fit TRBD1. The specimen was blood. The CDR3, as DNA: TGTGCCAGCAGCCGGGACAGCTCTGGAAACACCATATATTTT. It codes for CASSRDSSGNTIYF.